The source of this T cell receptor beta chain is a study of blood T cell repertoires in COVID-19. Study details: Samples taken during acute and convalescent COVID-19 were collected in the United States, Italy and Spain.

Concerning this clone: The identical CDR3 is also encoded by other nucleotide sequences in the sample.

Using immunoSEQ multiplex PCR, the repertoire was profiled, and TCRdb retains in-frame clones only, with some absent. Of under 35,000 clones in the sample, about 90% were seen once. The trim removed 3 bases at V and 4 bases at J, leaving 0 bases unmatched. The CDR3 totals 13 residues. CDR1 MNHEY and CDR2 SMNVEV come from the germline V gene (reference sequence). The clonotype comes from a human donor in a cohort sampled during active COVID-19. Sequenced: peripheral blood. V gene TRBV27 combines with J gene TRBJ2-1, with 7 positions matching TRBD2. CDR3 sequence reads: CASSLGGYNEQFF. The CDR3 DNA reads TGTGCCAGCAGTTTGGGGGGGTACAATGAGCAGTTCTTC.